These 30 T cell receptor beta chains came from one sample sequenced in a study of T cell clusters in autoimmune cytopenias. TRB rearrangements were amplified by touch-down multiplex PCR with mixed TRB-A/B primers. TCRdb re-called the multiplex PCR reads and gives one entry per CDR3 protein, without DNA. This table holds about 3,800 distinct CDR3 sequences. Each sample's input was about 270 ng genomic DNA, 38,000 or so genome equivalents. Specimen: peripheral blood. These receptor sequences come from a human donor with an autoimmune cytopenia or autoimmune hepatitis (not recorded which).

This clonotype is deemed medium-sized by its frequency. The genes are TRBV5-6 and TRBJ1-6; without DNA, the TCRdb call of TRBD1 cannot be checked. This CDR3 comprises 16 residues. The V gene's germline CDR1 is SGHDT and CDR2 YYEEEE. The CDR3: CASSKGTGSINSPLHF.

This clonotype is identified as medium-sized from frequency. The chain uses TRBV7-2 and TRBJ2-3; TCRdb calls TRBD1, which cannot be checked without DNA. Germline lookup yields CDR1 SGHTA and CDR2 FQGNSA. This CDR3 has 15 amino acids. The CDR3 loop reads CASSLGVGKGDTQYF.

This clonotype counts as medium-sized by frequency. The CDR3: CASSYSLGTDTQYF. This chain links TRBV6-5 with TRBJ2-3. The CDR3 consists of 14 residues. CDR1 and CDR2 (germline): MNHEY, SVGAGI.

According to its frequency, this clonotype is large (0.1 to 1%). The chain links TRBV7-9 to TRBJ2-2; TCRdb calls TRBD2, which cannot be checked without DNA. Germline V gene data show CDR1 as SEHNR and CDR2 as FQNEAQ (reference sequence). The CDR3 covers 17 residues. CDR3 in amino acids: CASSLTGTSSFTGELFF.

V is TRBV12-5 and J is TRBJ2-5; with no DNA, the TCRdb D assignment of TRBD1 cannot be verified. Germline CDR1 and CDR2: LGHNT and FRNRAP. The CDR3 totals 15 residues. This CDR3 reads CASGTGTGGQETQYF.

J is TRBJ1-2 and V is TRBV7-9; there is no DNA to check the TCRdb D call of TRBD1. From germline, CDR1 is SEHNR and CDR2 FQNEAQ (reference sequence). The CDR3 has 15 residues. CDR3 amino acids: CASSVGGIWDYGYTF.

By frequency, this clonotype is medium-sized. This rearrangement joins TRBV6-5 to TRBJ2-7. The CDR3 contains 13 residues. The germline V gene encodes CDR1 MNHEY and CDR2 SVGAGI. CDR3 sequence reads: CASSLDILYEQYF.

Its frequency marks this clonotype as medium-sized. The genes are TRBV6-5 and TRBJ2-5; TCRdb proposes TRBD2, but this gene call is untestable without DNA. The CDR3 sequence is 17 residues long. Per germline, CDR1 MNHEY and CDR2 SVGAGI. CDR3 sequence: CASSYSSLGGGRETQYF.

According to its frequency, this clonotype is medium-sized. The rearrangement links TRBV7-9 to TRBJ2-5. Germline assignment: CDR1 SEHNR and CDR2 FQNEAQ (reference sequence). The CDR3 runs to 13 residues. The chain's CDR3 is CASSLDLSETQYF.

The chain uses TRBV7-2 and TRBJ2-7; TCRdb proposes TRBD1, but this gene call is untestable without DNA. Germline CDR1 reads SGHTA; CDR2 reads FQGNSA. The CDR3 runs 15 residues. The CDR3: CASSLYPGQSYEQYF.

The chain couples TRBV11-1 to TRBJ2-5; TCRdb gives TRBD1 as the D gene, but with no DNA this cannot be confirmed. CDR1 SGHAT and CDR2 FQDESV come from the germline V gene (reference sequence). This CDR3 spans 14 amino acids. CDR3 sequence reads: CASSAPLLRETQYF.

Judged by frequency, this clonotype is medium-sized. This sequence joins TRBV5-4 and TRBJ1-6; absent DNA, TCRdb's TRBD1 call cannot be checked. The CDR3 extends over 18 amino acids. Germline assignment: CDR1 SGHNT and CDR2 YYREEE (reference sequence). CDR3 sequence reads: CASSSGTGGPSDNSPLHF.

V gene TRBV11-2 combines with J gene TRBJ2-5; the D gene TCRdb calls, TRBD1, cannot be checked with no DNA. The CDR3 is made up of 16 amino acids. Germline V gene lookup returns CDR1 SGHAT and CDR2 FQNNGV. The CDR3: CASSQSFGRIGGTQYF.

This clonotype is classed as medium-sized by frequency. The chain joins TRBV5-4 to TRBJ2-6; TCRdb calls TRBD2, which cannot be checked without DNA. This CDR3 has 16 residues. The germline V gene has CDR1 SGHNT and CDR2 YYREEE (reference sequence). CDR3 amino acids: CASSGPTDSGANVLTF.

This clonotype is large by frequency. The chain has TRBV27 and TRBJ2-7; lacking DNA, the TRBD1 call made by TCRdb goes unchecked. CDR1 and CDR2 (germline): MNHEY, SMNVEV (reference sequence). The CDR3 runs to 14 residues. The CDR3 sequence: CASSLQGANYEQYF.

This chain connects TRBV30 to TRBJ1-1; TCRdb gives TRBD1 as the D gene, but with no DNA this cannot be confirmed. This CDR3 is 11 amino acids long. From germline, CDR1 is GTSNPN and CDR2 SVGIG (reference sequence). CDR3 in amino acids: CAWAQGSEAFF.

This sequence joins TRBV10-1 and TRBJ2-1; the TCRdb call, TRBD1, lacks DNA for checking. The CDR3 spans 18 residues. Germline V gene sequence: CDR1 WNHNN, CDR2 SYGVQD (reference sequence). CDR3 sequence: CASSPSASGTKVYNEQFF.

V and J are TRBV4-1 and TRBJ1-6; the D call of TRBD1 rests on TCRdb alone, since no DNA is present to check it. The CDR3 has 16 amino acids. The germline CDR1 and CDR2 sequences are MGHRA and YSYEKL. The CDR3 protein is CASSQLGVSYNSPLHF.

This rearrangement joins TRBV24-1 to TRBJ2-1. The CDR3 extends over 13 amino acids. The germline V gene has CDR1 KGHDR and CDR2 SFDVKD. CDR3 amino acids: CATREPSGDEQFF.

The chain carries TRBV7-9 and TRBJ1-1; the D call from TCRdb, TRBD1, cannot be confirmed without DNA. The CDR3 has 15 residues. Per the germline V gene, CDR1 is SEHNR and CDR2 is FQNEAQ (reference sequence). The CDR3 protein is CASSLTQEMNTEAFF.

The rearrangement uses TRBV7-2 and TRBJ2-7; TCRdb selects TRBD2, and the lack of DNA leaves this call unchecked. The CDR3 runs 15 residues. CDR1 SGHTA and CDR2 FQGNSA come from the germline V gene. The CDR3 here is CASSLLLAGSYEQYF.

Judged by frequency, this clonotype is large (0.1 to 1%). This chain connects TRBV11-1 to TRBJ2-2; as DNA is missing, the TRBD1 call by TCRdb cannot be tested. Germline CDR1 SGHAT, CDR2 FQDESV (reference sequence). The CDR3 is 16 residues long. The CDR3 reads CASSKTGGAGTGELFF.

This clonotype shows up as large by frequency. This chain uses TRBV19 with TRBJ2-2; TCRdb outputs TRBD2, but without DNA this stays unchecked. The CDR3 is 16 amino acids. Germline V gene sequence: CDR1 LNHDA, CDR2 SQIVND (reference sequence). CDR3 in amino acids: CASSMLMTRGPGELFF.

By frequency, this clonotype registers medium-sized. The CDR3: CAWSVQGGGSPLHF. V usage is TRBV30 and J usage is TRBJ1-6; TCRdb names TRBD1, which stays unverified in the absence of DNA. The CDR3 sequence is 14 residues long. Per germline, CDR1 GTSNPN and CDR2 SVGIG (reference sequence).

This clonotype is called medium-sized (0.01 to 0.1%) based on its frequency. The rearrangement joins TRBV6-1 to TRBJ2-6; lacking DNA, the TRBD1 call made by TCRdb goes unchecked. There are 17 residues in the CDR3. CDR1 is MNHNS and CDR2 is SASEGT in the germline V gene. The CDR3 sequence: CASIYWGQRSGANVLTF.

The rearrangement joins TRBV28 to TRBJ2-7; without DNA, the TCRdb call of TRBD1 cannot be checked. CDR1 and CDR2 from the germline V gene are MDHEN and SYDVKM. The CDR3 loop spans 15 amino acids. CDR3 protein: CASSFQQGGDNEQYF.

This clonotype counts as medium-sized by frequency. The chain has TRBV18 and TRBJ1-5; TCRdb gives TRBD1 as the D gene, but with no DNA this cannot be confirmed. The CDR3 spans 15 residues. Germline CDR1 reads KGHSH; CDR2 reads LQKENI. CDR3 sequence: CASSQGQGINQPQHF.

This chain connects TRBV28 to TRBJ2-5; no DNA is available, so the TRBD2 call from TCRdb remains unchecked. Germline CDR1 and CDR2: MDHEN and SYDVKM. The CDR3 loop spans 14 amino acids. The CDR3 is CASKGTSGKETQYF.

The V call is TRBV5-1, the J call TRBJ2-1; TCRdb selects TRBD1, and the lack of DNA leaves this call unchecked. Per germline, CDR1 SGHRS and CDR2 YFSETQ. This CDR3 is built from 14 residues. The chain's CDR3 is CASSLGVGTNEQFF.

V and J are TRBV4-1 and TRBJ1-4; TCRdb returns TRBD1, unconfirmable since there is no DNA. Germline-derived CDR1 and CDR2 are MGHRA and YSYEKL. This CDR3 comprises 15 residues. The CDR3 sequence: CASSQVRDRANRLFF.